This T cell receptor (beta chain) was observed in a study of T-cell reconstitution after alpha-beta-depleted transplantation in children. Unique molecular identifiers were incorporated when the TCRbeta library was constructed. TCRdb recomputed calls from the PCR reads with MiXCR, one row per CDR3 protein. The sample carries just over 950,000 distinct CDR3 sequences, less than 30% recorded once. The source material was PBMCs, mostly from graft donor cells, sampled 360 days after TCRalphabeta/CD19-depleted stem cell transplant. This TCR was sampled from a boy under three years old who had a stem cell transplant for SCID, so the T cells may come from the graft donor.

This CDR3 reads CASSLNGQGYSPLHF. The CDR3 nucleotides are TGTGCCAGCAGCTTAAACGGACAGGGTTATTCACCCCTCCACTTT. The chain joins TRBV7-9 to TRBJ1-6, with 8 positions matching TRBD1. V gave up 2 bases and J gave up 8 bases; unmatched junction bases: 5. This CDR3 has 15 residues. Germline CDR1 is SEHNR and CDR2 is FQNEAQ (reference sequence).